Listed below are T cell receptor beta chains from one sample, sequenced in a study of cytomegalovirus exposure and HLA in healthy donors. Sequencing used immunoSEQ multiplex PCR; TCRdb keeps in-frame clones, though not all of them. The table lists about 200,000 clones, 70% to 85% of them singletons. The source material was PBMCs. These receptors all stem from a man aged 40-49 years in good health and CMV-seropositive. Each CDR3 is given with its conserved first and last residue. The D gene is left open where the match is weak. Clone size is not always given. Where it is, it says once, few, many or a class for expanded clones.

TRBD1 . TRBJ1-1 TRBV5-1 TGCGCCAGCAGCCACGGGACAGGGAGGATTTACACTGAAGCTTTCTTT CASSHGTGRIYTEAFF
. . TRBJ1-2 TRBV6-1 TGTGCCAGCAGTGAAGGCGCGAGCGGGGTAAATGGCTACACCTTC CASSEGASGVNGYTF
. . TRBJ2-3 TRBV5-4 TGTGCCAGCAGCAACGGACAGCACGGACCCACAGATACGCAGTATTTT CASSNGQHGPTDTQYF
. . TRBJ2-3 TRBV2 TGTGCCAGCAGACCAGGGACTTTCACAGATACGCAGTATTTT CASRPGTFTDTQYF
TRBD1 . TRBJ2-1 TRBV29-1 TGCAGCGCCCGGGCCCAGCGGACAGGCTCCTACAATGAGCAGTTCTTC CSARAQRTGSYNEQFF
TRBD2 . TRBJ2-7 TRBV6-1 TGTGCCAGCAGCGGGGGGACTCCGAAGTCCTACGAGCAGTACTTC CASSGGTPKSYEQYF
TRBD2 . TRBJ2-5 TRBV11-1 TGTGCCAGCCGGACTAGCGGGGCAAGAGAGACCCAGTACTTC CASRTSGARETQYF
. few TRBJ1-5 TRBV19 TGTGCCAGTAGTATAGATGGCACGGAGTGGCCCCAGCATTTT CASSIDGTEWPQHF
TRBD1 . TRBJ2-7 TRBV27 TGTGCCAGCAGTTTGGGACAGGGTCCTCGCGAGCAGTACTTC CASSLGQGPREQYF
. . TRBJ2-3 TRBV9 TGTGCCAGCAGCGTAGCCCCCTCCCCGAGGGAGTCTGATACGCAGTATTTT CASSVAPSPRESDTQYF
TRBD1 . TRBJ1-1 TRBV18 TGTGCCAGCTCACGTCAGGGGGCGAACACTGAAGCTTTCTTT CASSRQGANTEAFF
TRBD1 . TRBJ2-7 TRBV7-2 TGTGCCAGCAGCTTAGTAAGGGACAGTTACGGTGGTTACGAGCAGTACTTC CASSLVRDSYGGYEQYF
. once TRBJ1-1 TRBV29-1 TGCAGCGTTGAGCAGGGGAGATACACTGAAGCTTTCTTT CSVEQGRYTEAFF
TRBD2 . TRBJ2-2 TRBV28 TGTGCCAGCAGTTCCCTCGGACTAGCGGTGAACACCGGGGAGCTGTTTTTT CASSSLGLAVNTGELFF
TRBD2 once TRBJ2-1 TRBV7-2 TGTGCCAGCAGCGTCCGTAGCGGGGGGGCCTACAATGAGCAGTTCTTC CASSVRSGGAYNEQFF
TRBD1 . TRBJ1-5 TRBV6-5 TGTGCCAGCAGAACAGGGGGCTTAGATCAGCCCCAGCATTTT CASRTGGLDQPQHF
TRBD1 . TRBJ2-1 TRBV5-8 TGTGCCAGCAGCTTGGGGGACAGGGGGGCCGATAGCTCCTACAATGAGCAGTTCTTC CASSLGDRGADSSYNEQFF
. . TRBJ2-5 TRBV2 TGTGCCAGCAGGGATCCGGGACTCGAGGAGACCCAGTACTTC CASRDPGLEETQYF
TRBD1 . TRBJ2-2 TRBV19 TGTGCCAGTAGTATAGGGACAGGGGTCGCCGGGGAGCTGTTTTTT CASSIGTGVAGELFF
. . TRBJ1-4 TRBV27 TGTGCCAGCAGAGGGGGGGTAGGGAGTGAAAAACTGTTTTTT CASRGGVGSEKLFF
. . TRBJ1-4 TRBV30 TGTGCCTGGAGTGTATCGGGGTTTAAACTGTTTTTT CAWSVSGFKLFF
TRBD1 . TRBJ2-7 TRBV28 TGTGCCAGCAGTTTAACTTACAGGGGCGAGCAGTACTTC CASSLTYRGEQYF
TRBD2 . TRBJ2-3 TRBV13 TGTGCCAGCAGCGCGCTAGCGGGAGGCCAAGATACGCAGTATTTT CASSALAGGQDTQYF
TRBD2 . TRBJ2-7 TRBV27 TGTGCCAGCAGTCCCCGGGGGAGGGTGACCTCCTACGAGCAGTACTTC CASSPRGRVTSYEQYF
TRBD2 . TRBJ2-1 TRBV29-1 TGCAGCGGGAACGGGGGGGCCGATGAGCAGTTCTTC CSGNGGADEQFF
. . TRBJ1-3 TRBV29-1 TGCAGCGTCAAACAGGGCCTCTCTGGAAACACCATATATTTT CSVKQGLSGNTIYF
. . TRBJ2-5 TRBV5-1 TGCGCCAGCAGCTTGTATATATCCGGGACACCTCAAGAGACCCAGTACTTC CASSLYISGTPQETQYF
. few TRBJ1-6 TRBV6-5 TGTGCCAGCAGCTCTACGTATAATTCACCCCTCCACTTT CASSSTYNSPLHF
TRBD2 . TRBJ2-3 TRBV6-1 TGTGCCAGCAGTGGGACTAGCGGGGGCACAGATACGCAGTATTTT CASSGTSGGTDTQYF
TRBD2 . TRBJ2-7 TRBV5-1 TGCGCCAGCAGCGGGGGGGACGGATACGAGCAGTACTTC CASSGGDGYEQYF
. few TRBJ1-1 TRBV6-6 TGTGCCAGCAGTTACTCTTTTCCAGAGAACACTGAAGCTTTCTTT CASSYSFPENTEAFF
. . TRBJ2-3 TRBV5-1 TGCGCCAGCAGCTTGCGCGGGTTGTTAGCAGATACGCAGTATTTT CASSLRGLLADTQYF
TRBD1 once TRBJ1-1 TRBV30 TGTGCCTGGGCTAGGGCGAGACAGGGGGCCGGAGCTTTCTTT CAWARARQGAGAFF
. few TRBJ1-5 TRBV21-1 TGTGCCAGCAGCGTCCGGGACAGGGCATTTAGCAATCAGCCCCAGCATTTT CASSVRDRAFSNQPQHF
TRBD2 once TRBJ2-1 TRBV19 TGTGCCAGTAGTATTAGCGGGAGGTCAGAGCAGTTCTTC CASSISGRSEQFF
. . TRBJ2-2 TRBV27 . CASSSSVRWNTGELFF
TRBD1 . TRBJ2-5 TRBV19 TGTGCCAGTAGTCCGGGACAGGGGGCTCTTCGGGGTGAGACCCAGTACTTC CASSPGQGALRGETQYF